This TCR beta chain was identified during a study of spatial heterogeneity in lung cancer. On the study more broadly: Consistently, beta-chain sequences turned up in larger numbers than alpha-chain sequences did. TCR and UMI combinations that were unique each appeared, on average, more than ten times in raw reads.

Every cDNA TCR molecule received its own unique molecular identifier. A single record per CDR3 protein comes from TCRdb applying MiXCR to the 5' RACE reads. Of around 6,600 distinct CDR3 sequences listed, more than 5.5% are singletons. Time point here: sample taken at primary tumor resection. Sequencing was performed on whole RNA extracted from tumor and nontumor lung tissue, or from frozen PBMC, and the material was left unsorted. The CDR3 consists of 14 residues. Trimming removed 2 bases from V and 3 bases from J; junction bases left unmatched: 6. CDR1 and CDR2 (germline): SQVTM, ANQGSEA. By sample fraction, this clonotype is medium-sized (0.01 to 0.1%). A library prepared for alpha chains yielded this beta chain as an off-target read; its size is of little meaning.

This sequence was found in a female donor with early-stage non-small cell lung cancer. The starting material was normal lung tissue next to the tumor, obtained at surgery. This chain connects TRBV29-1 to TRBJ2-7; 8 nucleotides line up with TRBD1. CDR3 nucleotide sequence: TGCAGCGTTGAAATTTGGGACAGGAACTACGAGCAGTACTTC. It codes for CSVEIWDRNYEQYF.